Listed below are T cell receptor beta chains from one sample, sequenced in a study of T cells in Graves' hyperthyroidism and ophthalmopathy. TCRdb reprocessed the multiplex PCR reads with MiXCR, giving one entry per CDR3 protein. The table has hundreds of thousands of distinct CDR3 sequences, approximately 13% seen once. The specimen was blood. The receptor source for this set is a woman aged 40 to 55 with Graves' ophthalmopathy. The CDR3 runs from the conserved cysteine through the conserved F or W. The order of the fields is V gene, J gene, CDR3 length, clone size, D gene, CDR3 DNA, CDR3 protein. A D gene is named only where the DNA matches it firmly. Some rows have no size entry. The others give once, few or many, or a class for an expanded clone.

TRBV2	TRBJ2-5	13	many	.	TGTGCCAGCAGGCCCAGGTACCAAGAGACCCAGTACTTC	CASRPRYQETQYF
TRBV6-1	TRBJ1-2	14	many	TRBD1	TGTGCAATTGCTCTCGGACAGGGGACCTATGGCTACACCTTC	CAIALGQGTYGYTF
TRBV2	TRBJ1-1	11	many	TRBD1	TGTGCCAGCAGTCGGGACAGGCGAGCTTTCTTT	CASSRDRRAFF
TRBV7-2	TRBJ1-5	14	few	.	TGTGCCAGCAGCCCTAAACAGGGAAGTCAGCCCCAGCATTTT	CASSPKQGSQPQHF
TRBV15	TRBJ2-7	15	.	TRBD2	TGTGCCACCAGCAGGGGACTAGCGGGACCCTACGAGCAGTACTTC	CATSRGLAGPYEQYF
TRBV10-3	TRBJ2-3	17	many	.	TGTGCCATCAGTGAGTCGAGCGGAGGTTTGAGCACAGATACGCAGTATTTT	CAISESSGGLSTDTQYF
TRBV10-3	TRBJ2-1	17	many	TRBD2	TGTGCCATCAGTGAGTCGATGGCTAGCGGGGACTACAATGAGCAGTTCTTC	CAISESMASGDYNEQFF
TRBV25-1	TRBJ2-1	16	few	.	TGTGCCAGCAGTCCGTCGGACACCCGCTCCTACAATGAGCAGTTCTTC	CASSPSDTRSYNEQFF
TRBV24-1	TRBJ2-3	16	.	TRBD2	TGTGCCACCGGCGGGGGGGTCTCTCGGGGCACAGATACGCAGTATTTT	CATGGGVSRGTDTQYF
TRBV27	TRBJ1-3	15	many	.	TGTGCCAGCAGTTTATTTTGGGGATCTGGAAACACCATATATTTT	CASSLFWGSGNTIYF
TRBV12-3/TRBV12-4	TRBJ2-1	13	many	.	TGTGCCAGCAGTTTTACCCCCTACAATGAGCAGTTCTTC	CASSFTPYNEQFF
TRBV10-2	TRBJ1-6	14	few	.	TGCGCCAGCAGTCCTAGGGGTTCGAATTCACCCCTCCACTTT	CASSPRGSNSPLHF
TRBV2	TRBJ2-7	15	.	.	TGTGCCAGCAGTGAAAGGGTCGGGGGCGCGAACGAGCAGTACTTC	CASSERVGGANEQYF
TRBV12-3/TRBV12-4	TRBJ2-5	10	many	.	TGTGCCAGCAGCGGGGGGACCCAGTACTTC	CASSGGTQYF
TRBV10-2	TRBJ2-1	15	few	TRBD2	TGCGCCAGCAGTGGTTCTCAGCGGGGGGGGGGGGAGCAGTTCTTC	CASSGSQRGGGEQFF
TRBV20-1	TRBJ2-5	17	many	TRBD2	TGCAGTGCTAAGCCGGGACTAGCGGTCCTTAGGGCAGAGACCCAGTACTTC	CSAKPGLAVLRAETQYF
TRBV20-1	TRBJ1-6	18	.	.	TGCAGTGCTAGAGACCACGGGCAGGGTTTGGCGTATAATTCACCCCTCCACTTT	CSARDHGQGLAYNSPLHF
TRBV10-3	TRBJ2-7	16	.	TRBD2	TGTGCCATCAGTGGGGGGCGGGAGGGCGGGATCGACGAGCAGTACTTC	CAISGGREGGIDEQYF
TRBV12-3/TRBV12-4	TRBJ2-1	15	many	TRBD2	TGTGCCAGCAGTAGTGAGACTAGCGGGGGCAATGAGCAGTTCTTC	CASSSETSGGNEQFF
TRBV28	TRBJ2-7	15	many	TRBD1	TGTGCCAGCACGGACCCCGGGACAGGGGTGAACGAGCAGTACTTC	CASTDPGTGVNEQYF
TRBV20-1	TRBJ2-3	15	many	TRBD1	TGCAGTGCTAGATGGGGAGGACAGGGGACAGATACGCAGTATTTT	CSARWGGQGTDTQYF
TRBV20-1	TRBJ2-1	15	many	TRBD2	TGCAGTGCTACCCGGACTAGCGGGGGCACCAATGAGCAGTTCTTC	CSATRTSGGTNEQFF
TRBV19	TRBJ1-6	15	few	.	TGTGCCAGTAGCGCCCCGGGATCCGAAAATTCACCCCTCCACTTT	CASSAPGSENSPLHF
TRBV28	TRBJ2-1	17	many	.	TGTGCCAGCAGCCTCCATGCCGCCAAGAAATTATACAATGAGCAGTTCTTC	CASSLHAAKKLYNEQFF
TRBV11-2	TRBJ1-2	14	many	.	TGTGCCAGCAGATTAGGGGGGTCGGACTATGGCTACACCTTC	CASRLGGSDYGYTF